One sample yielded the 10 T cell receptor beta chains listed below, sequenced in a study of response to subunit inactivated influenza vaccine. TCRdb itself ran the RT-PCR reads through MiXCR, one entry per CDR3 protein. The data show 500,000 to 750,000 distinct CDR3 sequences, about 14% seen once. This material consisted of PBMCs from blood, taken about 11 days after vaccination. These receptors all come from a man aged 45-60 years who received an inactivated influenza vaccine.

The chain joins TRBV24-1 to TRBJ2-5, with 7 bases aligning to TRBD2. This CDR3 has 16 amino acids. The V gene's germline CDR1 is KGHDR and CDR2 SFDVKD. The ends lost 3 bases at V and 6 bases at J; junction bases unmatched: 12. CDR3 sequence reads: CATSDPVGGFGKTQYF. CDR3 bases: TGTGCCACCAGTGATCCGGTCGGGGGGTTTGGAAAGACCCAGTACTTC.

This clonotype was recorded a few times. The chain couples TRBV6-2 or TRBV6-3 to TRBJ2-3; weak D call: TRBD2 (6 bases). Germline loops: CDR1 MNHEY, CDR2 SVGEGT. The CDR3 spans 16 residues. The ends were cut back, 8 bases at V and 2 bases at J, with 20 bases in the middle. The CDR3 DNA is TGTGCCAGCTTACCCGTAACGGGAGATGACACAGATACGCAGTATTTT. The encoded protein is CASLPVTGDDTDTQYF.

V is TRBV4-2 and J is TRBJ2-1, with 11 bases matching TRBD2. The CDR3 consists of 17 residues. V dropped 2 bases and J dropped 7; count of bases not matched to a gene: 10. Germline CDR1 reads LGHNA; CDR2 reads YNFKEQ. This CDR3 is CASSQIILAGGGNEQFF. In DNA, the CDR3 is TGTGCCAGCAGCCAAATAATTCTAGCGGGAGGAGGGAATGAGCAGTTCTTC.

The rearrangement uses TRBV14 and TRBJ1-2; D might be TRBD1 (5 bases). In germline, CDR1 is SGHDN, CDR2 FVKESK. The V and J ends lost 4 bases and 6 bases respectively, with 18 bases between them. The CDR3 contains 15 residues. The CDR3 is CASSPLTAWGDGYTF. For the CDR3, the DNA is TGTGCCAGCAGCCCATTGACTGCTTGGGGCGATGGCTACACCTTC.

This clonotype was seen a few times. This rearrangement joins TRBV15 to TRBJ2-1; D call uncertain. The CDR3 is 13 amino acids. The V gene lost 4 bases and the J gene lost 3 bases, with 7 bases spanning the gap. Germline CDR1 and CDR2: LNHNV and YYDKDF (reference sequence). CDR3 residues: CATSMNLYNEQFF. CDR3 DNA: TGTGCCACCAGCATGAACCTCTACAATGAGCAGTTCTTC.

The chain links TRBV12-3 or TRBV12-4 to TRBJ1-4, with a weak D call TRBD1 (6 bases). CDR3 length: 14 residues. Trimming removed 11 bases from V and 2 bases from J, with 15 bases in between. CDR3 sequence reads: CACKRTATNEKLFF. DNA of the CDR3: TGTGCCTGCAAAAGGACAGCCACTAATGAAAAACTGTTTTTT.

The V call is TRBV29-1, the J call TRBJ1-2; tentatively, D is TRBD1 (6 bases). The germline CDR1 and CDR2 sequences are SQVTM and ANQGSEA. V lost 1 base and J 3 bases, leaving 12 bases between the germline ends. This CDR3 has 14 residues. The CDR3 region has the DNA TGCAGCGTTGAAGGTCACAGGGTAGACTATGGCTACACCTTC. Translated: CSVEGHRVDYGYTF.

The chain combines TRBV12-3 or TRBV12-4 with TRBJ1-5; D is uncertain. There are 12 residues in the CDR3. Trimming left V 6 bases short and J 11 bases short, with 14 bases between. CDR3 nucleotide sequence: TGTGCCAGCAGCCCGGGGATCGAGTCCCAGCATTTT. Translating it yields CASSPGIESQHF.

In its sample, this clonotype was seen a few times. The chain combines TRBV12-3 or TRBV12-4 with TRBJ2-5, with D perhaps TRBD1 or TRBD2 (5 bases each). The CDR3 is made up of 13 amino acids. The V end was cut by 6 bases, the J end by 3 bases, with 11 bases between. The chain's CDR3 is CASSHGAEETQYF. The CDR3, as DNA: TGTGCCAGCAGCCACGGGGCAGAAGAGACCCAGTACTTC.

This clonotype has more than one count but fewer than ten. The rearrangement joins TRBV4-2 to TRBJ2-4, with D tentatively TRBD1 or TRBD2 (5 bases each). Trimming shortened V by 0 bases and J by 0 bases, and 21 bases separated the two germline ends. In germline, CDR1 is LGHNA, CDR2 YNFKEQ. CDR3 length: 20 amino acids. The CDR3 reads CASSQDYGGRTAKAKNIQYF. The CDR3, as DNA: TGTGCCAGCAGCCAAGATTATGGGGGACGAACAGCGAAAGCCAAAAACATTCAGTACTTC.